This T cell receptor beta chain was observed in a study of neurological immune-mediated disorders. The V gene's germline CDR1 is SGHRS and CDR2 YFSETQ. Trimming pared 5 bases from V and 9 bases from J, leaving 12 bases between. The CDR3 runs to 12 residues. This clonotype was seen ten or more times. Its specificity is not known. Every sequencing run gave over 200 million TCR-beta sequences, taken from 15-18 subjects. Using its own MiXCR run on the 5' RACE reads, TCRdb lists one record per CDR3 protein. The data hold roughly 39,000 distinct CDR3 sequences, with more than 4.5% observed a single time. Notes on the study in general: No CDR3 amino acid sequences recurred among expanded clones across subjects, suggesting private repertoires in all groups.

The sorted libraries were made from about a million CD4+ or CD8+ T cells. The receptor was derived from a man between 18 and 35 years old in good health. The sample taken for sequencing was CD4+ T cells from blood. The rearrangement joins TRBV5-1 to TRBJ2-1, with D unclear. The CDR3: CASRILESEQFF. The CDR3 nucleotides are TGCGCCAGCAGAATCCTAGAGTCTGAGCAGTTCTTC.